This T cell receptor (beta chain) was captured by sequencing in a study of T cell clones after liver transplantation. As for the study in general: TCRbeta sequencing after a pre-transplant mixed lymphocyte reaction identified graft-donor-reactive clones, later tracked in post-transplant blood. Timepoints were pre-transplant, pre-withdrawal, and after withdrawal was completed or failed. Findings of the study overall: Donor-reactive sequences fell more than third party-reactive ones, suggesting partial deletion.

Libraries were prepared by immunoSEQ multiplex PCR; TCRdb keeps only in-frame clonotypes and omits some of them. The sample shows more than 70,000 clones, 70% to 90% of them seen only once. As to this clone: What it binds is not known.

Germline V gene lookup returns CDR1 LNHNV and CDR2 YYDKDF (reference sequence). This CDR3 is 17 amino acids long. With 0 bases removed from V and 1 base from J, the gap between germline ends came to 13 bases. The sample consisted of CD4+ T cells from blood, taken at the 22-month timepoint. V usage is TRBV15 and J usage is TRBJ1-5; maybe TRBD1 (6 bases). This receptor was identified in a human patient who received a liver transplant. Some T cells may originate from the graft donor. CDR3 nucleotide sequence: TGTGCCACCAGCAGAGATCAGGGGCCTGGCAGCAATCAGCCCCAGCATTTT. It yields the protein CATSRDQGPGSNQPQHF.